Listed below are T cell receptor beta chains from one sample, sequenced in a study of blood T cell repertoires in COVID-19. Clones were sequenced by immunoSEQ multiplex PCR, and TCRdb holds only the in-frame ones, with some missing. Found here are 150,000 to 200,000 clones, about 85% of them singletons; the top ten hold roughly 8.8%. What was sequenced was peripheral blood. Receptors originate from an elderly woman with COVID-19, enrolled during active disease. CDR3s include the opening cysteine and the closing phenylalanine or tryptophan. A D gene is named only where the DNA matches it firmly. Clone size, where shown, is once, few, many, or a class for clones that have expanded.

V gene	D gene	J gene	clone size	CDR3 protein	CDR3 DNA
TRBV2	TRBD2	TRBJ2-3	once	CASTARREGHYRYF	TGTGCCAGCACCGCAAGGCGGGAGGGCCATTATCGCTATTTT
TRBV9	.	TRBJ2-3	.	CASSPGPQNTDTQYF	TGTGCCAGCAGCCCAGGGCCCCAAAACACAGATACGCAGTATTTT
TRBV28	.	TRBJ2-1	.	CASGGRYNEQFF	TGTGCCAGCGGGGGCCGTTACAATGAGCAGTTCTTC
TRBV5-1	.	TRBJ2-1	.	CASSLARWNEQFF	TGCGCCAGCAGCTTGGCCCGGTGGAATGAGCAGTTCTTC
TRBV5-1	TRBD2	TRBJ2-5	.	CASSLRLALETQYF	TGCGCCAGCAGCCTTAGACTAGCGCTAGAGACCCAGTACTTC
TRBV5-1	.	TRBJ2-2	once	CASSQGGDTGELFF	TGCGCCAGCAGCCAGGGTGGGGACACCGGGGAGCTGTTTTTT
TRBV27	.	TRBJ1-5	once	CASATAGVGNQPQHF	TGTGCCAGCGCTACGGCAGGGGTGGGGAATCAGCCCCAGCATTTT
TRBV7-8	TRBD2	TRBJ2-6	once	CASSPHRLAGRGGGGSGANVLTF	TGTGCCAGCAGCCCCCATAGACTAGCGGGGAGGGGAGGCGGCGGATCTGGGGCCAACGTCCTGACTTTC
TRBV7-8	TRBD1	TRBJ1-1	.	CASSQATRTGAEAFF	TGTGCCAGCAGCCAAGCTACTAGGACAGGGGCTGAAGCTTTCTTT
TRBV3-1/TRBV3-2	.	TRBJ2-3	.	CASTPGLSTDTQYF	TGTGCCAGCACCCCGGGACTTAGCACAGATACGCAGTATTTT
TRBV5-1	TRBD1	TRBJ1-2	.	CASSLEWAGGDRRYGYTF	TGCGCCAGCAGCTTGGAGTGGGCAGGGGGCGATCGGCGATATGGCTACACCTTC
TRBV6-1	.	TRBJ1-2	.	CASSDRAPGLALFGYTF	TGTGCCAGCAGTGATAGGGCGCCAGGCCTAGCCCTCTTTGGCTACACCTTC
TRBV28	.	TRBJ1-2	.	CASSPLGGLGWGYTF	TGTGCCAGCAGTCCCCTCGGAGGCCTTGGTTGGGGCTACACCTTC
TRBV18	.	TRBJ1-1	few	CASSPNRMLNTEAFF	TGTGCCAGCTCACCAAACAGAATGTTGAACACTGAAGCTTTCTTT
TRBV20-1	.	TRBJ1-5	once	CSASGRGESGQPQHF	TGCAGTGCTAGTGGACGGGGAGAATCGGGTCAGCCCCAGCATTTT
TRBV5-1	TRBD1	TRBJ1-1	once	CASRDNPGGLEAFF	TGCGCCAGCAGAGACAATCCAGGGGGCCTTGAAGCTTTCTTT
TRBV10-2	TRBD2	TRBJ2-1	.	CASSEARGVRNEQFF	TGCGCCAGCAGTGAGGCGCGGGGGGTTAGAAATGAGCAGTTCTTC
TRBV28	.	TRBJ1-2	.	CASSFRQTSYGYTF	TGTGCCAGCAGTTTCCGACAGACCAGCTATGGCTACACCTTC
TRBV2	.	TRBJ1-1	.	CASRVDRQNTEAFF	TGTGCCAGCAGGGTCGACAGGCAGAACACTGAAGCTTTCTTT
TRBV18	TRBD2	TRBJ2-5	once	CASSPRREPGETQYF	TGTGCCAGCTCACCACGGCGGGAGCCCGGGGAGACCCAGTACTTC
TRBV7-6	.	TRBJ2-5	.	CASTPSTGSATQYF	TGTGCCAGCACCCCGTCCACAGGGTCGGCGACCCAGTACTTC
TRBV7-3	.	TRBJ1-1	.	CASSLRRGSPEAFF	TGTGCCAGCAGCTTAAGACGGGGGTCCCCTGAAGCTTTCTTT
TRBV27	.	TRBJ2-1	.	CASSTLWGPSYNEQFF	TGTGCCAGCAGCACTCTTTGGGGGCCCTCCTACAATGAGCAGTTCTTC
TRBV9	TRBD2	TRBJ2-1	.	CASSVDSASGTEQFF	TGTGCCAGCAGCGTAGATTCCGCTAGCGGGACCGAGCAGTTCTTC
TRBV28	.	TRBJ1-4	once	CASTTTATNEKLFF	TGTGCCAGCACGACGACAGCAACTAATGAAAAACTGTTTTTT
TRBV19	.	TRBJ2-3	.	CASRTTSGFTDTQYF	TGTGCCAGTAGGACTACTTCGGGGTTCACAGATACGCAGTATTTT
TRBV29-1	.	TRBJ2-1	.	CSVEGLSYNEQFF	TGCAGCGTTGAAGGTCTCTCCTACAATGAGCAGTTCTTC
TRBV28	TRBD1	TRBJ2-3	once	CASSLWGGQVPTKTSTDTQYF	TGTGCCAGCAGTTTATGGGGGGGACAGGTACCCACAAAGACTAGCACAGATACGCAGTATTTT
TRBV6-1	.	TRBJ1-3	.	CASSEGNSGNTIYF	TGTGCCAGCAGTGAAGGTAACTCTGGAAACACCATATATTTT
TRBV3-1/TRBV3-2	.	TRBJ1-2	.	CASSTPRERTGGYTF	TGTGCCAGCAGCACGCCCCGCGAGCGTACGGGGGGCTACACCTTC
TRBV19	.	TRBJ1-5	.	CASDRGGYNQPQHF	TGTGCCAGTGATCGGGGGGGCTACAATCAGCCCCAGCATTTT
TRBV5-4	.	TRBJ2-7	.	CASSLAGSSSYEQYF	TGTGCCAGCAGCTTGGCGGGTTCCAGCTCCTACGAGCAGTACTTC
TRBV7-8	.	TRBJ1-2	.	CASSLEAGVGYGYTF	TGTGCCAGCAGCTTAGAGGCAGGGGTTGGCTATGGCTACACCTTC
TRBV6-6	.	TRBJ2-7	.	CASSSQGYEQYF	TGTGCCAGCAGTTCCCAGGGCTACGAGCAGTACTTC
TRBV5-1	.	TRBJ1-2	.	CASSLGQNYGYTF	TGCGCCAGCAGCTTGGGCCAGAACTATGGCTACACCTTC
TRBV6-1	.	TRBJ1-5	once	CASSEVPVNQPQHF	TGTGCCAGCAGTGAAGTGCCGGTCAATCAGCCCCAGCATTTT
TRBV2	.	TRBJ1-6	.	CASSDGYLRSPLHF	TGTGCCAGCAGTGACGGGTATCTGAGGTCACCCCTCCACTTT
TRBV18	.	TRBJ1-5	.	CASSPLGREPQHF	TGTGCCAGCTCACCGCTAGGCCGGGAGCCCCAGCATTTT